The rows below give T cell receptor beta chains drawn from one sample of a study of shared clonotypes between healthy human individuals. Libraries were prepared by immunoSEQ multiplex PCR; TCRdb keeps only in-frame clonotypes and omits some of them. The sample has 850,000 to 1,200,000 clones, more than 65% seen once; the top ten hold around 1.4%. Input material: memory CD4+ T cells sorted from blood. Receptors originate from a man aged 18 to 29 in good health. The CDR3 runs from the conserved cysteine through the conserved F or W. The order of the fields is V gene, D gene, J gene, clone size, CDR3 protein, CDR3 DNA. The D gene is left open where the match is weak. A row's size may be missing; if present it is once, few, many or a size class.

v_gene: TRBV6-1; d_gene: -; j_gene: TRBJ2-3; abundance: -; CDR3aa: CASTEVGALTDTQYF; CDR3nt: TGTGCCAGCACCGAGGTGGGGGCCCTCACAGATACGCAGTATTTT
v_gene: TRBV7-2; d_gene: -; j_gene: TRBJ1-4; abundance: -; CDR3aa: CASSIIYGGHEKLFF; CDR3nt: TGTGCCAGCAGCATTATTTACGGGGGGCATGAAAAACTGTTTTTT
v_gene: TRBV12-5; d_gene: -; j_gene: TRBJ1-2; abundance: -; CDR3aa: CASGFPGRQNYGYTF; CDR3nt: TGTGCTAGTGGTTTCCCGGGACGGCAAAACTATGGCTACACCTTC
v_gene: TRBV9; d_gene: TRBD2; j_gene: TRBJ2-3; abundance: -; CDR3aa: CASSVEGLAGSGTDTQYF; CDR3nt: TGTGCCAGCAGCGTAGAAGGACTAGCTGGTTCGGGCACAGATACGCAGTATTTT
v_gene: TRBV29-1; d_gene: TRBD1; j_gene: TRBJ2-5; abundance: -; CDR3aa: CSASTGGGETQYF; CDR3nt: TGCAGCGCCTCGACAGGGGGCGGGGAGACCCAGTACTTC
v_gene: TRBV6-1; d_gene: -; j_gene: TRBJ1-4; abundance: -; CDR3aa: CAVQLNEKLFF; CDR3nt: TGTGCCGTTCAACTTAATGAAAAACTGTTTTTT
v_gene: TRBV10-3; d_gene: TRBD2; j_gene: TRBJ2-5; abundance: once; CDR3aa: CAITPTGGGQETQYF; CDR3nt: TGTGCCATCACCCCTACGGGGGGGGGACAAGAGACCCAGTACTTC
v_gene: TRBV7-3; d_gene: TRBD2; j_gene: TRBJ2-5; abundance: -; CDR3aa: CASSLKPIQAGGETQYF; CDR3nt: TGTGCCAGCAGCTTAAAACCCATCCAGGCGGGGGGGGAGACCCAGTACTTC
v_gene: TRBV28; d_gene: TRBD2; j_gene: TRBJ2-7; abundance: -; CDR3aa: CASRQGGSYEQYF; CDR3nt: TGTGCCAGCAGGCAGGGAGGGTCCTACGAGCAGTACTTC
v_gene: TRBV19; d_gene: -; j_gene: TRBJ2-1; abundance: -; CDR3aa: CASSIGGGRGEEQFF; CDR3nt: TGTGCCAGTAGTATAGGTGGGGGGCGAGGTGAAGAGCAGTTCTTC
v_gene: TRBV5-1; d_gene: TRBD2; j_gene: TRBJ2-7; abundance: -; CDR3aa: CASSLGQTGTSGRAHEQYF; CDR3nt: TGCGCCAGCAGCTTGGGACAAACCGGGACTAGCGGGAGGGCCCACGAGCAGTACTTC
v_gene: TRBV5-8; d_gene: TRBD1; j_gene: TRBJ2-7; abundance: -; CDR3aa: CASRTPGTGSYEQYF; CDR3nt: TGTGCCAGCCGAACCCCCGGGACAGGGTCTTACGAGCAGTACTTC
v_gene: TRBV6-5; d_gene: TRBD1; j_gene: TRBJ1-2; abundance: -; CDR3aa: CASRDRVVYGYTF; CDR3nt: TGTGCCAGCAGGGACAGGGTAGTTTATGGCTACACCTTC
v_gene: TRBV7-2; d_gene: -; j_gene: TRBJ1-2; abundance: -; CDR3aa: CASSLSSTGIYGYTF; CDR3nt: TGTGCCAGCAGCTTAAGCTCAACAGGGATCTATGGCTACACCTTC
v_gene: TRBV7-2; d_gene: -; j_gene: TRBJ1-5; abundance: few; CDR3aa: CASSLAGVGNQPQHF; CDR3nt: TGTGCCAGCAGCTTAGCAGGGGTAGGCAATCAGCCCCAGCATTTT
v_gene: TRBV7-2; d_gene: -; j_gene: TRBJ2-1; abundance: -; CDR3aa: CASSLPGTNEQFF; CDR3nt: TGTGCCAGCAGCTTACCCGGTACCAATGAGCAGTTCTTC
v_gene: TRBV7-2; d_gene: -; j_gene: TRBJ2-7; abundance: once; CDR3aa: CASSRNYEQYF; CDR3nt: TGTGCCAGCAGCCGGAACTACGAGCAGTACTTC
v_gene: TRBV19; d_gene: -; j_gene: TRBJ1-4; abundance: -; CDR3aa: CATQTHGTTNEKLFF; CDR3nt: TGTGCCACCCAAACCCACGGGACAACTAATGAAAAACTGTTTTTT
v_gene: TRBV19; d_gene: -; j_gene: TRBJ2-7; abundance: -; CDR3aa: CASSPAAGSYEQYF; CDR3nt: TGTGCCAGTAGCCCGGCGGCCGGTTCCTACGAGCAGTACTTC
v_gene: TRBV2; d_gene: TRBD2; j_gene: TRBJ2-1; abundance: -; CDR3aa: CASSPSGGRRLGNEQFF; CDR3nt: TGTGCCAGCAGTCCCTCGGGAGGGAGGAGATTAGGAAATGAGCAGTTCTTC
v_gene: TRBV18; d_gene: TRBD1; j_gene: TRBJ2-7; abundance: -; CDR3aa: CASSPTTGLHF; CDR3nt: TGTGCCAGCTCACCGACGACAGGGCTTCACTTC
v_gene: TRBV19; d_gene: -; j_gene: TRBJ2-1; abundance: -; CDR3aa: CARKRETSYNEQFF; CDR3nt: TGTGCCAGGAAAAGGGAGACCTCTTACAATGAGCAGTTCTTC